This section outlines one T cell receptor (beta chain) sequence together with its context. Its cognate antigen is unknown. This could be a read error, since a much larger clone is one nucleotide away. Researchers made TCR beta libraries by using iRepertoire HTBI primers and running Arm-PCR on CDR3 regions. TCRdb itself ran the multiplex PCR reads through MiXCR, one entry per CDR3 protein. The sample lists a few hundred thousand distinct CDR3 sequences, 20% to 25% occurring once. This sample is part of a study of regulatory T cells in long-lasting Graves disease. Study-level information: Antithyroid drugs had been given to newly diagnosed Graves' patients for under 3 months.

Study-wide points: In persistent patients, shared public clonotypes (2,741) outnumbered those in new patients (roughly 1,000). Persistent disease favored TRBV28, TRBJ1-2 and TRBJ2-5.

Documented time point: newly diagnosed GD, antithyroid drugs for less than 3 months. The TCR library was made from RNA extracted from PBMCs. An approximately 9-milliliter sample of peripheral blood was drawn into EDTA tubes. The CDR3 consists of 14 residues. Unmatched junction bases numbered 8, after V lost 4 bases and J lost 6 bases. This TCR was recovered from a female donor with Graves disease. The source material was peripheral blood mononuclear cells (PBMCs), sampled at new diagnosis, from a patient treated with antithyroid drugs. The chain joins TRBV12-3 or TRBV12-4 to TRBJ2-7; 8 bases are shared with TRBD1. Here the CDR3 DNA reads TGTGCCAGCAGTTCCAGTGACAGGGGAGGCGAGCAGTACTTC. This translates into CASSSSDRGGEQYF.